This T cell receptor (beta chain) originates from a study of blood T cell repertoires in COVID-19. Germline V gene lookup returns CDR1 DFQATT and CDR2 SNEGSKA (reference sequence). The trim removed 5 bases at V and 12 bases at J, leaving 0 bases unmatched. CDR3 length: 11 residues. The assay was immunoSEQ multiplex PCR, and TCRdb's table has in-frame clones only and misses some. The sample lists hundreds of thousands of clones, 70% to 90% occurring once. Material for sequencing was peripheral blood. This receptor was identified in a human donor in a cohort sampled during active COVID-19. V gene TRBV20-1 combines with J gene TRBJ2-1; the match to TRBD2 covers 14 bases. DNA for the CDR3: TGCAGTGCTGGGACTAGCGGGGGGCAGTTCTTC. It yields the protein CSAGTSGGQFF.